Listed here are 6 T cell receptor beta chains from one sample, sequenced in a study of OX40 agonist ivuxolimab in advanced cancers. Measured with immunoSEQ multiplex PCR; TCRdb has only the in-frame clones, and not every one. Here the sample spans about 100,000 clones, 80% to 95% being singletons. The input for sequencing was CD4+ or CD8+ T cells sorted from blood, taken in a trial of the OX40 agonist ivuxolimab. The receptors here all came from an adult with an advanced solid tumor such as melanoma, head and neck, liver or kidney cancer.

The rearrangement uses TRBV19 and TRBJ2-1; the D gene is possibly TRBD1 (6 bases). The length of the CDR3 is 16 residues. The V end was cut by 3 bases, the J end by 7 bases, with 19 bases between. Germline loops: CDR1 LNHDA, CDR2 SQIVND (reference sequence). CDR3 nucleotide sequence: TGTGCCAGTAGTATGTGGGGGCCCCAAGGATTGAATGAGCAGTTCTTC. Encoded protein: CASSMWGPQGLNEQFF.

The J gene is TRBJ2-3, the V gene TRBV5-4; D perhaps matches TRBD1 (6 bases). Trimming took 7 bases from V and 2 from J, leaving 14 bases between them. CDR1 is SGHNT and CDR2 is YYREEE in the germline V gene (reference sequence). The CDR3 has 14 amino acids. The CDR3, as DNA: TGTGCCAGCGCGCCGAGGGGGTACACAGATACGCAGTATTTT. Residues: CASAPRGYTDTQYF. The entire variable domain, with the rest obtained from reference TRBV5-4 and TRBJ2-3, is as follows: ETGVTQSPTHLIKTRGQQVTLRCSSQSGHNTVSWYQQALGQGPQFIFQYYREEENGRGNFPPRFSGLQFPNYSSELNVNALELDDSALYLCASAPRGYTDTQYFGPGTRLTVL.

The rearrangement links TRBV18 to TRBJ2-2; 9 nucleotides agree with TRBD1. The junction had 2 bases not matched to a gene; V was cut back by 2 bases and J by 4 bases. The CDR3 is made up of 15 amino acids. Per germline, CDR1 KGHSH and CDR2 LQKENI. This CDR3 reads CASSPTTGGTGELFF. Written as DNA, the CDR3 is TGTGCCAGCTCACCAACGACAGGGGGCACCGGGGAGCTGTTTTTT.

In the case of this clone: In the same sample, other DNA sequences code for this CDR3. The rearrangement joins TRBV2 to TRBJ1-5, with 10 bases that match TRBD1. The CDR3 is made up of 15 amino acids. The V gene end was trimmed by 6 bases and the J gene end by 6 bases; junction bases not matched to a gene: 8. Per the germline V gene, CDR1 is SNHLY and CDR2 is FYNNEI. In DNA, the CDR3 is TGTGCCAGCAGCGCCGGGACAGGGGACGGTCAGCCCCAGCATTTT. Translated, it gives CASSAGTGDGQPQHF. The variable domain in full, completed from reference TRBV2 and TRBJ1-5, reads EPEVTQTPSHQVTQMGQEVILRCVPISNHLYFYWYRQILGQKVEFLVSFYNNEISEKSEIFDDQFSVERPDGSNFTLKIRSTKLEDSAMYFCASSAGTGDGQPQHFGDGTRLSIL.

The chain links TRBV6-5 to TRBJ2-1; TRBD2 matches at 9 bases. Germline CDR1 is MNHEY and CDR2 is SVGAGI. The CDR3 consists of 15 residues. V gave up 3 bases and J gave up 3 bases; unmatched junction bases: 3. The CDR3 sequence: CASSYRLAVYNEQFF. CDR3 bases: TGTGCCAGCAGTTATCGACTAGCGGTCTACAATGAGCAGTTCTTC.

The chain carries TRBV6-5 and TRBJ1-2; 8 positions agree with TRBD1. V lost 4 bases, J lost 6 bases, and 7 bases stayed unmatched. This CDR3 has 14 residues. Germline CDR1 reads MNHEY; CDR2 reads SVGAGI. CDR3 region: CASSFGQGFNGYTF. CDR3 DNA: TGTGCCAGCAGTTTCGGACAGGGTTTCAATGGCTACACCTTC.